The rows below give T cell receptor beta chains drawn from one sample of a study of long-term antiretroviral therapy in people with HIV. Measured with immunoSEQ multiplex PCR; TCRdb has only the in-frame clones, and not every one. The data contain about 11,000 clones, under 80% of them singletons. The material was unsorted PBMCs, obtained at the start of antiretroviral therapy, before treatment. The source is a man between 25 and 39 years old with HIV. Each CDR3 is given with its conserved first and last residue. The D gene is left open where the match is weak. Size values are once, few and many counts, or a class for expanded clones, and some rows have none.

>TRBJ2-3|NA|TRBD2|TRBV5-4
CASSLSGGGGTDTQYF
TGTGCCAGCAGCTTGTCAGGCGGGGGAGGCACAGATACGCAGTATTTT
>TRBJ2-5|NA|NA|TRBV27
CASSPGPTGWTQYF
TGTGCCAGCAGTCCGGGACCGACCGGGTGGACCCAGTACTTC
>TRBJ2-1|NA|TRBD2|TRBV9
CASASGGIDEQFF
TGTGCCAGTGCTAGCGGGGGAATCGATGAGCAGTTCTTC
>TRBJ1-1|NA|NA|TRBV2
CASSWRVGTEAFF
TGTGCCAGCAGTTGGAGGGTCGGAACTGAAGCTTTCTTT
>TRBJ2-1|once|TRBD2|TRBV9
CASSAGLAGGHEQFF
TGTGCCAGCAGCGCGGGACTAGCGGGGGGGCATGAGCAGTTCTTC
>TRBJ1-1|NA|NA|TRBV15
CATSPGGIRYTEAFF
TGTGCCACCAGCCCCGGGGGGATTAGGTACACTGAAGCTTTCTTT
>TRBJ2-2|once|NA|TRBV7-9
CASSLKGRETGELFF
TGTGCCAGCAGCTTAAAGGGACGGGAGACCGGGGAGCTGTTTTTT
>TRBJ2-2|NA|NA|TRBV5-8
CASSKGLRGYTGELFF
TGTGCCAGCAGCAAGGGACTCCGGGGGTACACCGGGGAGCTGTTTTTT
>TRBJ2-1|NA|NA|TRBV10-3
CASQTENEQFF
TGTGCCAGCCAGACGGAGAATGAGCAGTTCTTC
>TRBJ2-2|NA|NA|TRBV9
CASSAIVTGELFF
TGTGCCAGCAGCGCAATAGTGACCGGGGAGCTGTTTTTT
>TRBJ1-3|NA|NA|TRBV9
CASSDQGSSSGNTIYF
TGTGCCAGCAGCGACCAGGGGAGTTCCTCTGGAAACACCATATATTTT
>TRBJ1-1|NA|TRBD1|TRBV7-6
CASSLGGGTGNTEAFF
TGTGCCAGCAGCTTGGGGGGAGGGACAGGGAACACTGAAGCTTTCTTT
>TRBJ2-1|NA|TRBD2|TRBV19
CASSIRLAGGVSEQFF
TGTGCCAGTAGTATCCGACTAGCGGGGGGTGTGAGTGAGCAGTTCTTC
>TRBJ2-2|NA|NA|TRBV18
CASSPLPGTGELFF
TGTGCCAGCTCACCTCTTCCAGGGACCGGGGAGCTGTTTTTT